Below are 14 T cell receptor beta chains sequenced from a single sample in a study of T cells expressing NK-cell markers. TCRdb reprocessed the 5' RACE reads and reports one entry per CDR3 protein, with no DNA. This sample's clone table lists over 200,000 distinct CDR3 sequences. Sequenced sample: blood T cells: a sorted CD56 or NKG2C T cell subset, CD4+ or CD8+ T cells, or bulk PBMC T cells (not recorded which). The receptor source for this set is a man aged 18 to 29 in good health.

J is TRBJ1-1 and V is TRBV12-3 or TRBV12-4; TCRdb picks TRBD1, but there is no DNA to check that call. The CDR3 loop spans 11 amino acids. The CDR3 is CASSFGGVAFF.

V is TRBV20-1 and J is TRBJ2-1; TCRdb indicates TRBD2, and absent DNA this call remains unverified. The CDR3 loop spans 13 amino acids. Per germline, CDR1 DFQATT and CDR2 SNEGSKA (reference sequence). CDR3 loop: CSYRAAQGAEQFF.

The CDR3 is CASSLGGNYEQYF. The chain combines TRBV12-3 or TRBV12-4 with TRBJ2-7; TCRdb gives TRBD2 as the D gene, but with no DNA this cannot be confirmed. This CDR3 has 13 amino acids.

This chain joins TRBV28 and TRBJ2-7; TCRdb's D gene call, TRBD1, goes unchecked for lack of DNA. Germline lookup yields CDR1 MDHEN and CDR2 SYDVKM. The CDR3 is 14 residues long. The CDR3 region is CASSTRQGALEQYF.

The rearrangement links TRBV6-1 to TRBJ2-2. The CDR3 consists of 13 residues. Looked up from germline, CDR1 is MNHNS and CDR2 is SASEGT. Here the CDR3 reads CASSPVWAGELFF.

V usage is TRBV20-1 and J usage is TRBJ2-4; TCRdb outputs TRBD1, but without DNA this stays unchecked. This CDR3 is built from 15 residues. Per germline, CDR1 DFQATT and CDR2 SNEGSKA (reference sequence). CDR3: CSASVRGRVKNIQYF.

This chain connects TRBV27 to TRBJ2-1; the TRBD1 assignment by TCRdb is unverifiable without DNA. This CDR3 has 15 amino acids. In germline, CDR1 is MNHEY, CDR2 SMNVEV (reference sequence). CDR3 amino acids: CASSYSMTGRRGQFF.

This chain uses TRBV20-1 with TRBJ2-3; TCRdb calls TRBD2, which cannot be checked without DNA. The CDR3 length is 15 residues. The germline CDR1 and CDR2 sequences are DFQATT and SNEGSKA (reference sequence). The CDR3 protein is CSARVAGEPTDTQYF.

The chain is built from TRBV18 and TRBJ2-5; the D gene TCRdb calls, TRBD2, cannot be checked with no DNA. Germline CDR1 KGHSH, CDR2 LQKENI. CDR3 length equals 14 residues. The CDR3 is CASSTSGSRETQYF.

CDR3 region: CASSPNRGAGNTGELFF. The genes are TRBV7-9 and TRBJ2-2; the D gene TCRdb calls, TRBD1, cannot be checked with no DNA. Germline V CDR1 and CDR2: SEHNR, FQNEAQ (reference sequence). This CDR3 comprises 17 residues.

The rearrangement links TRBV4-1 to TRBJ2-3. The germline V gene has CDR1 MGHRA and CDR2 YSYEKL. The CDR3 is made up of 14 amino acids. The CDR3 sequence: CASSQVMVPDTQYF.

This chain connects TRBV12-3 or TRBV12-4 to TRBJ1-2; TCRdb lists TRBD1, though no DNA is available to test this call. The CDR3 spans 15 residues. The CDR3 sequence is CASSSRTQGTYGYTF.

The chain couples TRBV20-1 to TRBJ1-2; the TCRdb D gene call, TRBD1, has no DNA to confirm it. The germline CDR1 and CDR2 sequences are DFQATT and SNEGSKA (reference sequence). CDR3 length: 15 residues. CDR3 in amino acids: CSGTGNVSANYGYTF.

This chain connects TRBV10-1 to TRBJ1-1; TCRdb calls TRBD1, which cannot be checked without DNA. CDR1 is WNHNN and CDR2 is SYGVQD in the germline V gene (reference sequence). The CDR3 is 13 amino acids. CDR3 amino acids: CASSEPYRDEAFF.